The 5 T cell receptor beta chains given below trace back to one sample, sequenced in a study of blood T cells in healthy people across ages. Sample-barcoded 5' priming and a J-beta primer mix drove a second PCR of roughly 6 to 12 cycles. TCRdb itself ran the 5' RACE reads through MiXCR, one entry per CDR3 protein. The profile shows about 900,000 distinct CDR3 sequences, about 62% of them singletons. Source material: blood. These receptors were taken from a young man in good health.

The chain combines TRBV12-3 or TRBV12-4 with TRBJ1-5; 11 nucleotides agree with TRBD1. J gave up 7 bases and V 6 bases, and 8 bases lay outside the gene matches. CDR3 length: 15 residues. CDR3 sequence reads: CASRTGTGGRQPQHF. CDR3 sequence (DNA): TGTGCCAGCAGAACCGGGACAGGGGGACGGCAGCCCCAGCATTTT.

This clonotype was detected only once. This chain uses TRBV6-6 with TRBJ2-7, with D uncertain. The CDR3 runs to 13 residues. The germline V gene encodes CDR1 MNHNY and CDR2 SVGAGI (reference sequence). Trimming shortened V by 6 bases and J by 3 bases, and 12 bases separated the two germline ends. The CDR3 sequence is CASRERTFYEQYF. CDR3 DNA: TGTGCCAGCAGGGAACGGACCTTCTACGAGCAGTACTTC.

The CDR3: CASSVDSFSYGYTF. DNA for the CDR3: TGTGCCAGCAGTGTGGACAGCTTCTCCTATGGCTACACCTTC. The rearrangement joins TRBV6-1 to TRBJ1-2, with a tentative D call TRBD1 (6 bases). V was clipped by 4 bases and J by 4 bases, with 13 bases between them. The CDR3 is made up of 14 amino acids. Germline CDR1 reads MNHNS; CDR2 reads SASEGT.

CDR3: CAITTTPTYEQYF. In DNA form, the CDR3 reads TGTGCCATCACCACTACACCAACCTACGAGCAGTACTTC. V and J are TRBV10-3 and TRBJ2-7, with no clear D. CDR1 and CDR2 from the germline V gene are ENHRY and SYGVKD. Trimming shortened V by 7 bases and J by 2 bases, and 12 bases separated the two germline ends. The CDR3 has 13 residues.

In its sample, this clonotype was seen once. The chain uses TRBV20-1 and TRBJ2-7; no clear D gene. Trimming removed 8 bases at V and 0 bases at J, with 14 bases between. The germline CDR1 and CDR2 sequences are DFQATT and SNEGSKA (reference sequence). The CDR3 is made up of 13 amino acids. DNA for the CDR3: TGCAGTCCAAGAGCGCAATCCTCCTACGAGCAGTACTTC. This encodes CSPRAQSSYEQYF.